The clone carrying this T cell receptor beta chain appeared a few times. Its specificity is unknown. Exclusions: uncontrolled infection, other autoimmune disease, pregnancy, lactation. The record originates from a study of T cells in Graves' hyperthyroidism and ophthalmopathy. Overall study results and limits: From stable hyperthyroidism, ophthalmopathy was separated by a 13 V-J model. Model predictions of ophthalmopathy came a median around 6.5 months before onset. Blood shared most expanded thyroid clonotypes above 0.001.

CDR3 length: 15 amino acids. The germline gives CDR1 SGHTA, CDR2 FQGNSA. V shed 5 bases, J shed 7 bases, and the junction held 7 bases outside the gene matches. RNA transcripts served as the template for amplifying TCR beta CDR3 regions. First-round RT-PCR with HTBI primers amplified the TCR CDR3 region. TCRdb re-analysed the multiplex PCR reads in MiXCR, keeping a single row per CDR3 protein. The data contain about 600,000 distinct CDR3 sequences, more than 15% of them singletons. This sequence joins TRBV7-2 and TRBJ2-1; 11 nucleotides agree with TRBD2. The source is a woman in her thirties or forties with Graves' ophthalmopathy. The sequenced sample consisted of blood. The CDR3 loop reads CASSQAGLAANEQFF. The CDR3 nucleotides are TGTGCCAGCAGCCAAGCGGGACTAGCGGCAAATGAGCAGTTCTTC.